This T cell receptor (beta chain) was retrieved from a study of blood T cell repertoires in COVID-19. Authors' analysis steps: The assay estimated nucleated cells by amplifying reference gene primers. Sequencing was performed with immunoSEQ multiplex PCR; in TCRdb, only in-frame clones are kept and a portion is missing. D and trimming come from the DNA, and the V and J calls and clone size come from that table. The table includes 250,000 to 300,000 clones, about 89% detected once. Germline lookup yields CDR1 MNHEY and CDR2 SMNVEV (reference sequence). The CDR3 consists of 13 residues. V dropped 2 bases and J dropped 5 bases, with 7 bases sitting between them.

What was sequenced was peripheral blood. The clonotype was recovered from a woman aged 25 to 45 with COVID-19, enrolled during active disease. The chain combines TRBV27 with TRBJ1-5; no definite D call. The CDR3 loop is CASSLGGYQPQHF. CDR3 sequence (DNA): TGTGCCAGCAGTTTAGGAGGGTATCAGCCCCAGCATTTT.